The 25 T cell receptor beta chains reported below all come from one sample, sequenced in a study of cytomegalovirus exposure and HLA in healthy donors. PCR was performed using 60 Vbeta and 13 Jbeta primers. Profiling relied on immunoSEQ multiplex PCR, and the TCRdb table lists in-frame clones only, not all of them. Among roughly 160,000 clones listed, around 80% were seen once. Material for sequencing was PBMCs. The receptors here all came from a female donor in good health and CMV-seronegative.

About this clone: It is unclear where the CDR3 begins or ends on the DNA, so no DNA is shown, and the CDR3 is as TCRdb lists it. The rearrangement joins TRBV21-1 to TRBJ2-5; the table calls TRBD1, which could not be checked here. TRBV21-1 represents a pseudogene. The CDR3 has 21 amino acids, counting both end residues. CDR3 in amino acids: CASSKDFGIGTGEMFQETQYF.

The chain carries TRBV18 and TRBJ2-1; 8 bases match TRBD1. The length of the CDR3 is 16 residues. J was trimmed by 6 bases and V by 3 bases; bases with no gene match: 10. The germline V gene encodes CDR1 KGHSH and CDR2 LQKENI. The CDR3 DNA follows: TGTGCCAGCTCACCCAACGGACAGGGTTTGTCCAATGAGCAGTTCTTC. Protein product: CASSPNGQGLSNEQFF. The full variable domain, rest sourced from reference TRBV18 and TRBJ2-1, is NAGVMQNPRHLVRRRGQEARLRCSPMKGHSHVYWYRQLPEEGLKFMVYLQKENIIDESGMPKERFSAEFPKEGPSILRIQQVVRGDSAAYFCASSPNGQGLSNEQFFGPGTRLTVL.

The CDR3 loop is CASSPTTGYAFF. In nucleotides, the CDR3 is TGTGCCAGCAGCCCGACGACAGGGTACGCTTTCTTT. The chain employs TRBV11-2 and TRBJ1-1, with 7 bases identical to TRBD1. This CDR3 is 12 amino acids long. From germline, CDR1 is SGHAT and CDR2 FQNNGV. The V segment lost 5 bases and the J segment 11 bases; nucleotides outside the gene matches: 8.

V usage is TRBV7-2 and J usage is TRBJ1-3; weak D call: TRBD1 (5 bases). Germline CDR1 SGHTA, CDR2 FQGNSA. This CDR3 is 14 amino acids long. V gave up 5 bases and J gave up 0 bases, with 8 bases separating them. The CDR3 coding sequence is TGTGCCAGCAGCCTGGGGCCCTCTGGAAACACCATATATTTT. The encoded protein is CASSLGPSGNTIYF.

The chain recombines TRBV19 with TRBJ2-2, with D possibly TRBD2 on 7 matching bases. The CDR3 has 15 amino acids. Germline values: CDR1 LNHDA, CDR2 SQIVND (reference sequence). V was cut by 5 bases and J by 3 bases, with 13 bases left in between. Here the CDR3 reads CASSPGGRDTGELFF. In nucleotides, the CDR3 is TGTGCCAGTAGTCCGGGGGGCAGGGACACCGGGGAGCTGTTTTTT.

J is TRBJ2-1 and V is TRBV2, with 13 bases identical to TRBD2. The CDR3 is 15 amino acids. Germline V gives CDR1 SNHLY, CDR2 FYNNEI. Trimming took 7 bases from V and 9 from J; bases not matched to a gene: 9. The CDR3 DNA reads TGTGCCAGCATCGGACTAGCGGGAGTGCTAGGTGAGCAGTTCTTC. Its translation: CASIGLAGVLGEQFF. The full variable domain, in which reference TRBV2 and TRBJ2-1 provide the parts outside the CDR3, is EPEVTQTPSHQVTQMGQEVILRCVPISNHLYFYWYRQILGQKVEFLVSFYNNEISEKSEIFDDQFSVERPDGSNFTLKIRSTKLEDSAMYFCASIGLAGVLGEQFFGPGTRLTVL.

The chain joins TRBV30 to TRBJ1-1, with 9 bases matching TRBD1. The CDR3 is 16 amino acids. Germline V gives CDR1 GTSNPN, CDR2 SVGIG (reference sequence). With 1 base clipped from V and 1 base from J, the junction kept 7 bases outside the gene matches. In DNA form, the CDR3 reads TGTGCCTGGAGTGCCCCTGGGACAGGGAGGAACACTGAAGCTTTCTTT. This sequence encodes CAWSAPGTGRNTEAFF.

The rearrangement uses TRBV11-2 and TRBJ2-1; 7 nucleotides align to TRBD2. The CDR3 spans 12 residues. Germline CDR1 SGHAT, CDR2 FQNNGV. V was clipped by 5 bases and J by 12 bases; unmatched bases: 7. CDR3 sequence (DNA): TGTGCCAGCAGCCCTACAGCGGGAACGCAGTTCTTC. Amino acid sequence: CASSPTAGTQFF.

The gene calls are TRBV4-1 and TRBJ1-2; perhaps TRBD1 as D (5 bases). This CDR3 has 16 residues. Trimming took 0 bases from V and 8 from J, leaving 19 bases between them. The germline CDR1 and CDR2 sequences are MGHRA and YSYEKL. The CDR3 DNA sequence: TGCGCCAGCAGCCAAGATCGGGCCCCGGGGGATGGCGGCTACACCTTC. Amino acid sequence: CASSQDRAPGDGGYTF.

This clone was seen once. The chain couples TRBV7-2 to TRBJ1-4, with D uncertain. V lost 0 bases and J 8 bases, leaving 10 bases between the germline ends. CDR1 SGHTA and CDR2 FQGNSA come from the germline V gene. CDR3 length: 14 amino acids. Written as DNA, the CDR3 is TGTGCCAGCAGCTTAGCCCGGGTAGGCGAAAAACTGTTTTTT. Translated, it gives CASSLARVGEKLFF.

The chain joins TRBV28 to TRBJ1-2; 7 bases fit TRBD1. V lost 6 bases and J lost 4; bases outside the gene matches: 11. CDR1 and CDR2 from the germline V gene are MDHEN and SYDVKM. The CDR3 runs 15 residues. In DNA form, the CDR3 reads TGTGCCAGCAGGCCAACAGGGGCCAAACTCTATGGCTACACCTTC. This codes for CASRPTGAKLYGYTF.

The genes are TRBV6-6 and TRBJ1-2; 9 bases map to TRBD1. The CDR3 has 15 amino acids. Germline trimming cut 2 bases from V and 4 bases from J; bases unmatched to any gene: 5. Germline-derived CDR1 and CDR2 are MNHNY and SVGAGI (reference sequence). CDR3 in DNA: TGTGCCAGCAGTTACGGACAGGGGTCCCCCTATGGCTACACCTTC. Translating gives CASSYGQGSPYGYTF.

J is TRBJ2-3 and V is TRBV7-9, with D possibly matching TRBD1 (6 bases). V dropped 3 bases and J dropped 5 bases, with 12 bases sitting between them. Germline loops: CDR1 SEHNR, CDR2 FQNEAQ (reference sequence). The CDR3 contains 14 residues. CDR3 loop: CASSFSGVGDTQYF. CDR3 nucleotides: TGTGCCAGCAGCTTCTCAGGGGTGGGAGATACGCAGTATTTT.

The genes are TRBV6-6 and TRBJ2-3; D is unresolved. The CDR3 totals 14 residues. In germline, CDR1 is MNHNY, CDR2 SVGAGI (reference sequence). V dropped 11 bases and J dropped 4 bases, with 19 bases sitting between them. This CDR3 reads CASSPLVVADTQYF. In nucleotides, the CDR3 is TGTGCCTCCTCCCCTTTGGTGGTAGCAGATACGCAGTATTTT.

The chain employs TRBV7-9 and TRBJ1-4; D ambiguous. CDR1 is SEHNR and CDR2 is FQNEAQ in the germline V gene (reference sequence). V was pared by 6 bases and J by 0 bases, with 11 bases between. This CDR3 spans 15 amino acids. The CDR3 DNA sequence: TGTGCCAGCAGAGCTTACGATGCAACTAATGAAAAACTGTTTTTT. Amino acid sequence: CASRAYDATNEKLFF. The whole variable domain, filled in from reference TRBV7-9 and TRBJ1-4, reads DTGVSQNPRHKITKRGQNVTFRCDPISEHNRLYWYRQTLGQGPEFLTYFQNEAQLEKSRLLSDRFSAERPKGSFSTLEIQRTEQGDSAMYLCASRAYDATNEKLFFGSGTQLSVL.

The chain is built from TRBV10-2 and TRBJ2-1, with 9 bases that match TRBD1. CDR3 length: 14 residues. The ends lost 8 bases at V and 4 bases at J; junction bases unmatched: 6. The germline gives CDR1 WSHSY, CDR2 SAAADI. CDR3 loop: CASRRTGDYNEQFF. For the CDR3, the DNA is TGCGCCAGCCGTCGGACAGGGGATTACAATGAGCAGTTCTTC.

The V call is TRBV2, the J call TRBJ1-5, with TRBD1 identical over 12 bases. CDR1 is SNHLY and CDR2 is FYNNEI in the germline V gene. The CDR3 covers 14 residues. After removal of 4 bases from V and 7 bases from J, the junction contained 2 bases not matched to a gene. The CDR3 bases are TGTGCCAGCAGTGGCGGGACAGGGGGCCAGCCCCAGCATTTT. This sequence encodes CASSGGTGGQPQHF.

In nucleotides, the CDR3 is TGTGCCAGCAGCTTACGGAGGCATGCCACTGAAGCTTTCTTT. Its translation is CASSLRRHATEAFF. The chain links TRBV7-2 to TRBJ1-1; no clear D gene. The CDR3 loop spans 14 amino acids. CDR1 and CDR2 from the germline V gene are SGHTA and FQGNSA. Trimming removed 2 bases at V and 4 bases at J, with 11 bases between.

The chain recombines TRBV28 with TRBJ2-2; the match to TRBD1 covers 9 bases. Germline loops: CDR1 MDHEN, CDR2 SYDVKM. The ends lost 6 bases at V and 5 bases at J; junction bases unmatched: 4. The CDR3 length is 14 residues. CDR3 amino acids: CASRRDRVTGELFF. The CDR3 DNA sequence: TGTGCCAGCAGGCGGGACAGGGTGACCGGGGAGCTGTTTTTT. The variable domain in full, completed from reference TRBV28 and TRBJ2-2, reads DVKVTQSSRYLVKRTGEKVFLECVQDMDHENMFWYRQDPGLGLRLIYFSYDVKMKEKGDIPEGYSVSREKKERFSLILESASTNQTSMYLCASRRDRVTGELFFGEGSRLTVL.

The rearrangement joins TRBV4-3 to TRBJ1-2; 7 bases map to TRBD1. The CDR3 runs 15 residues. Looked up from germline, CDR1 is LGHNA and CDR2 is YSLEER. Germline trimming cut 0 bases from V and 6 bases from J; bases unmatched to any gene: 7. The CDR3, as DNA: TGCGCCAGCAGCCAAGAGACAAGGGGGCAAGATGGCTACACCTTC. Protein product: CASSQETRGQDGYTF.

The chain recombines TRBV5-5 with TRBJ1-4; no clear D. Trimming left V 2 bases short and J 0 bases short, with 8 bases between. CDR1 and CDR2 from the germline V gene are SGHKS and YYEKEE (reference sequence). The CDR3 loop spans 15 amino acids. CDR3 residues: CASSFSGTTNEKLFF. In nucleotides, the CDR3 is TGTGCCAGCAGCTTCTCGGGAACAACTAATGAAAAACTGTTTTTT.

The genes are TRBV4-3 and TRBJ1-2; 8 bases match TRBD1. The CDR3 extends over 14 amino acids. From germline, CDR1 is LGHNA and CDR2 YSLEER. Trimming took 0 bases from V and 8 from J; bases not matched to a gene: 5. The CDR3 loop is CASSQDVRGQGYTF. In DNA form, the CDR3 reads TGCGCCAGCAGCCAAGATGTCAGGGGGCAGGGCTACACCTTC.

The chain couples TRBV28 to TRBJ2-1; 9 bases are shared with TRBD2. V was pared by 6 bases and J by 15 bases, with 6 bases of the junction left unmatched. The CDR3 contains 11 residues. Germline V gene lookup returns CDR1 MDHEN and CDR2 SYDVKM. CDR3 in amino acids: CASSSAGGRFF. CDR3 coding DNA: TGTGCCAGCAGCTCAGCGGGGGGACGGTTCTTC.

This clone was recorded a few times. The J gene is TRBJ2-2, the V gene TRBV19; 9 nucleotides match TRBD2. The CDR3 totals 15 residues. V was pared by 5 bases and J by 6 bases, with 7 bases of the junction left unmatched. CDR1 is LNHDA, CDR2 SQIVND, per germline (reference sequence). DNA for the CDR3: TGTGCCAGTAGTCTGGGCGGGAGGGCCCCCGGGGAGCTGTTTTTT. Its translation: CASSLGGRAPGELFF.

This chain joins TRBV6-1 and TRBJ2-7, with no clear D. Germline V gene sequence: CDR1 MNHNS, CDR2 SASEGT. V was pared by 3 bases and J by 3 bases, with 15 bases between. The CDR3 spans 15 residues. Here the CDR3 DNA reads TGTGCCAGCAGTGACTCAACTGCTTACGTCTACGAGCAGTACTTC. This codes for CASSDSTAYVYEQYF.